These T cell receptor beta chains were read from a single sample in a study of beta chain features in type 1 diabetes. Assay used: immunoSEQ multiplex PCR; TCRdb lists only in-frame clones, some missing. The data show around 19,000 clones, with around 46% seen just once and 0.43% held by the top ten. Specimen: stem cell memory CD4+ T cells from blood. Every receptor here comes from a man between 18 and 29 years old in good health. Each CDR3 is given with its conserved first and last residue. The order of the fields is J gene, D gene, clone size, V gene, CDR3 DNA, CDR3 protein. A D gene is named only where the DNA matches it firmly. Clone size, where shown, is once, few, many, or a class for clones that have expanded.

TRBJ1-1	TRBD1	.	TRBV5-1	TGCGCCAGCCGGACAGGGGACTTAAACACTGAAGCTTTCTTT	CASRTGDLNTEAFF
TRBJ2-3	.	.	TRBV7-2	TGTGCCAGCAGCTTAGCGCTACAGGGTCCAGATACGCAGTATTTT	CASSLALQGPDTQYF
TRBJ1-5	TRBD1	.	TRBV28	TGTGCCACCCTGAGAGACAGGGGAGGTCAGCCCCAGCATTTT	CATLRDRGGQPQHF
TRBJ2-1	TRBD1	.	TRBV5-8	TGTGCCAGCAACAGGGGACCTGACAATGAGCAGTTCTTC	CASNRGPDNEQFF
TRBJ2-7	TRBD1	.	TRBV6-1	TGTGCCAGCAGGCCAGGGACAGGAAGCTCCTACGAGCAGTACTTC	CASRPGTGSSYEQYF
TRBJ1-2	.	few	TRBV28	TGTGCCAGCAGAGAGAACAGGATTCCCATGATTGGCTACACCTTC	CASRENRIPMIGYTF
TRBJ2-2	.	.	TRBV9	TGTGCCAGCAGCCCGAGGTTTCCAAACACCGGGGAGCTGTTTTTT	CASSPRFPNTGELFF
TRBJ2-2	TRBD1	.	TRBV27	TGTGCCAGCAACCTTCGGACAGGGGGGACCGGGGAGCTGTTTTTT	CASNLRTGGTGELFF
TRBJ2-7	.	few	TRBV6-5	TGTGCCAGCAGTTACGACCCTCGGGAGTACGAGCAGTACTTC	CASSYDPREYEQYF
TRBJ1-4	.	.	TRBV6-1	TGTGCCAGCAGTGGCCCCCGGGGGGCCGATAATGAAAAACTGTTTTTT	CASSGPRGADNEKLFF
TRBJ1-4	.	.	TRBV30	TGTGCCTGGAGTGTAAAACTTGTCCAAAATGAAAAACTGTTTTTT	CAWSVKLVQNEKLFF
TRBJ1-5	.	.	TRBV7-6	TGTGCCAGCAGCTTAGAGTCGTGGACATCGGTTGGCAATCAGCCCCAGCATTTT	CASSLESWTSVGNQPQHF
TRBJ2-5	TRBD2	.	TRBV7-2	TGTGCCAGCAGCTTAAAGGGATCGGGACTAGCGGGGGAGACCCAGTACTTC	CASSLKGSGLAGETQYF
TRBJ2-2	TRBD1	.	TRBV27	TGTGCCACCAGCAGGGGGCGATCCGGGGAGCTGTTTTTT	CATSRGRSGELFF
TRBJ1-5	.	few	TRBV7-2	TGTGCCAGCAGCTTAGGGACAGCATACCATCAGCCCCAGCATTTT	CASSLGTAYHQPQHF